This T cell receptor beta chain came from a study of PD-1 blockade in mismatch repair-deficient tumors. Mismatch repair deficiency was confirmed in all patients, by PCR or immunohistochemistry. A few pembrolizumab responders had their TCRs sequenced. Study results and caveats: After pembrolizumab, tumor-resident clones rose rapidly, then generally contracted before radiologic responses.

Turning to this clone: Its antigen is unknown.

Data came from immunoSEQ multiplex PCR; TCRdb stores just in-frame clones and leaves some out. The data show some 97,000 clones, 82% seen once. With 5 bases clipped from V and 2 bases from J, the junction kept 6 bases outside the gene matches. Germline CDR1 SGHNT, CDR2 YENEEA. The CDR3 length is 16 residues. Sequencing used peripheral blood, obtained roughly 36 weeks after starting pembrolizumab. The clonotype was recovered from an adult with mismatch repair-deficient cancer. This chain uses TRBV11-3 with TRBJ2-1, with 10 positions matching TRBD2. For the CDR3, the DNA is TGTGCCAGCAGCGAGGGCCTAGCGGGGGCCTACAATGAGCAGTTCTTC. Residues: CASSEGLAGAYNEQFF.